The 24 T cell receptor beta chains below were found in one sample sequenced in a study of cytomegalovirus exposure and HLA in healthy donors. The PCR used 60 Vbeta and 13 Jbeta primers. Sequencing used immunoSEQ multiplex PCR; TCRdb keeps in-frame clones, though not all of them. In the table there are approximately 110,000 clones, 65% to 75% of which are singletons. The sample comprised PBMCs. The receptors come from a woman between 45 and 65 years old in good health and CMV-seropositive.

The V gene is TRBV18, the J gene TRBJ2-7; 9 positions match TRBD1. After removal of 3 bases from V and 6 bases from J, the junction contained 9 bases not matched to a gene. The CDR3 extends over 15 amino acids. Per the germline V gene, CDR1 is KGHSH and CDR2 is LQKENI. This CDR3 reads CASSPVPGQGGEQYF. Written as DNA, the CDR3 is TGTGCCAGCTCACCTGTCCCGGGACAGGGTGGCGAGCAGTACTTC.

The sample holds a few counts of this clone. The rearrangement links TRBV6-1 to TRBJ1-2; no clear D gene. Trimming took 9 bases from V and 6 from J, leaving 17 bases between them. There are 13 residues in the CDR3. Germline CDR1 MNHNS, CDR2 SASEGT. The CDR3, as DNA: TGTGCCAGTAGCAGTTGGCTCGGCGATGGCTACACCTTC. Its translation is CASSSWLGDGYTF.

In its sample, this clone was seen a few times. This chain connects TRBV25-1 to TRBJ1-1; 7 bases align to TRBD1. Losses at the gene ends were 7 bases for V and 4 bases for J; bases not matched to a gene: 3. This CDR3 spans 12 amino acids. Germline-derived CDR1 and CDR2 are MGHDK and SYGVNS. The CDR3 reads CASTAGGTEAFF. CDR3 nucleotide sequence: TGTGCCAGCACGGCAGGGGGCACTGAAGCTTTCTTT.

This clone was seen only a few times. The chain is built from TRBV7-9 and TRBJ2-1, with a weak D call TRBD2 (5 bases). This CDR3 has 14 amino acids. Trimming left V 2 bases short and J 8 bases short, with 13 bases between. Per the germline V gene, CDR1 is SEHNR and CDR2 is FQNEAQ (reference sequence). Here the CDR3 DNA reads TGTGCCAGCAGCTTATCATTGCACGGGGATGAGCAGTTCTTC. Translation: CASSLSLHGDEQFF.

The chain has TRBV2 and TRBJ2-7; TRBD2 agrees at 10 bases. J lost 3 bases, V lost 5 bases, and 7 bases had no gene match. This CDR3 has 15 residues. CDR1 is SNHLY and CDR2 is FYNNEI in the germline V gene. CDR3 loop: CASSKTSGPLYEQYF. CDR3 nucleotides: TGTGCCAGCAGTAAGACTAGCGGGCCCCTCTACGAGCAGTACTTC.

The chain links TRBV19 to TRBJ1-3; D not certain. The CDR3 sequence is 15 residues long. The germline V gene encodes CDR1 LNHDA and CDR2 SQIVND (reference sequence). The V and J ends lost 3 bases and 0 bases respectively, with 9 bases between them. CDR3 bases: TGTGCCAGTAGTATGTGGAGGGTCTCTGGAAACACCATATATTTT. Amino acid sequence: CASSMWRVSGNTIYF.

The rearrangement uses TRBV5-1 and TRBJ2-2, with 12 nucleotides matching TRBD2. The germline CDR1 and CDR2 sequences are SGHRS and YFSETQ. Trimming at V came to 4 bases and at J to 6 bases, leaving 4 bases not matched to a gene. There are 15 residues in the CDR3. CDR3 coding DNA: TGCGCCAGCAGCATGGGACTAGCGGGCTCCGGGGAGCTGTTTTTT. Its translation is CASSMGLAGSGELFF.

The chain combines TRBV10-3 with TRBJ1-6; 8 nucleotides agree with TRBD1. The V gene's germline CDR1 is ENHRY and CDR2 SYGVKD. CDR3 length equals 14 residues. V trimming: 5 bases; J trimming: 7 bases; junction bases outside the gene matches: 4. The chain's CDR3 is CAISPGQVNSPLHF. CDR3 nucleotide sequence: TGTGCCATCAGTCCGGGACAGGTAAATTCACCCCTCCACTTT.

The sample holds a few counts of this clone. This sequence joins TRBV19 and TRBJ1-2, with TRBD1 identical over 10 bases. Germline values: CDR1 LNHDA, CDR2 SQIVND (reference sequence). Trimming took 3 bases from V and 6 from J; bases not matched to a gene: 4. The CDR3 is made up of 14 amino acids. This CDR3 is CASSMDRGVDGYTF. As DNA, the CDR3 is TGTGCCAGTAGTATGGACAGGGGGGTGGATGGCTACACCTTC.

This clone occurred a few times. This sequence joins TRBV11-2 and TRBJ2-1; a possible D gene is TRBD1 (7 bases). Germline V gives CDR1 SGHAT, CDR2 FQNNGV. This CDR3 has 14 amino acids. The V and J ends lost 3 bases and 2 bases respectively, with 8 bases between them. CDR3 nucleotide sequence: TGTGCCAGCAGCTTCAGGGGGGCCTACAATGAGCAGTTCTTC. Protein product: CASSFRGAYNEQFF.

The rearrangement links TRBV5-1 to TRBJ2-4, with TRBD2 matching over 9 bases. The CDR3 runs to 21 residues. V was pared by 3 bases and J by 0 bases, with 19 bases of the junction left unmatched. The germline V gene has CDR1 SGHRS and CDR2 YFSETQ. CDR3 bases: TGCGCCAGCAGCTGGGCGGCCCAGCGGGGGGTTGGTCCTTTAGCCAAAAACATTCAGTACTTC. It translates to CASSWAAQRGVGPLAKNIQYF.

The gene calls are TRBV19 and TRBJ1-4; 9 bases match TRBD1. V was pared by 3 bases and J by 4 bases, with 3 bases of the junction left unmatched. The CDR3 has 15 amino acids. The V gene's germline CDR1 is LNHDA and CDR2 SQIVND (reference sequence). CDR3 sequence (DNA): TGTGCCAGTAGTATGAGACAGGGGGGTAATGAAAAACTGTTTTTT. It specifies CASSMRQGGNEKLFF.

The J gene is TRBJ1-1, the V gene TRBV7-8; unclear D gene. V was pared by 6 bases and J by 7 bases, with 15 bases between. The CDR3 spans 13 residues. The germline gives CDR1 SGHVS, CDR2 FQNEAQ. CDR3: CASRRAGNGEAFF. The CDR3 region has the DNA TGTGCCAGCAGGAGGGCGGGAAACGGTGAAGCTTTCTTT.

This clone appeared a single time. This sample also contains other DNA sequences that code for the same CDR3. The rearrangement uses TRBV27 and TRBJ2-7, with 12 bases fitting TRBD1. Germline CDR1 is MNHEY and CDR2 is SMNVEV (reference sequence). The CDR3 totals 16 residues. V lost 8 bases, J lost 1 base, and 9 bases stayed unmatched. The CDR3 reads CASWGGTGGTSYEQYF. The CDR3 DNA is TGTGCCAGCTGGGGGGGGACAGGGGGCACATCCTACGAGCAGTACTTC.

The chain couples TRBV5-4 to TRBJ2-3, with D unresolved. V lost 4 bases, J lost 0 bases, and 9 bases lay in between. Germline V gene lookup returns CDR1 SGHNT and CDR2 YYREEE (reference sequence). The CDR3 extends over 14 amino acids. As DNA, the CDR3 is TGTGCCAGCAGCAGAGCAATTAGCACAGATACGCAGTATTTT. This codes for CASSRAISTDTQYF.

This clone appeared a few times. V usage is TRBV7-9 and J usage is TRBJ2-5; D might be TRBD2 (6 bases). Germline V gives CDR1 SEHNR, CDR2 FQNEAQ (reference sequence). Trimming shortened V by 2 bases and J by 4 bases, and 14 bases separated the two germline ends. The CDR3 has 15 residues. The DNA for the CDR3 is TGTGCCAGCAGCTTAAGTCTAGCGTATACAGAGACCCAGTACTTC. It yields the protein CASSLSLAYTETQYF. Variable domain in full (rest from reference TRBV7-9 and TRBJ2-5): DTGVSQNPRHKITKRGQNVTFRCDPISEHNRLYWYRQTLGQGPEFLTYFQNEAQLEKSRLLSDRFSAERPKGSFSTLEIQRTEQGDSAMYLCASSLSLAYTETQYFGPGTRLLVL.

Here the CDR3 DNA reads TGCGCCAGCAGCCCCCTCCCCGGAGCCAAAAACATTCAGTACTTC. Protein sequence: CASSPLPGAKNIQYF. The chain is built from TRBV5-1 and TRBJ2-4, with D uncertain. V gave up 4 bases and J gave up 0 bases, with 11 bases separating them. This CDR3 has 15 amino acids. Germline V gives CDR1 SGHRS, CDR2 YFSETQ.

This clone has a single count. CDR3 sequence: CASSDGGSQYF. CDR3 nucleotide sequence: TGTGCCAGCAGTGACGGAGGGTCCCAGTACTTC. The chain has TRBV6-1 and TRBJ2-5; D may be TRBD2 (6 bases). The CDR3 is made up of 11 amino acids. Germline values: CDR1 MNHNS, CDR2 SASEGT. Deletions cut 3 bases from V and 9 bases from J, with 8 bases between.

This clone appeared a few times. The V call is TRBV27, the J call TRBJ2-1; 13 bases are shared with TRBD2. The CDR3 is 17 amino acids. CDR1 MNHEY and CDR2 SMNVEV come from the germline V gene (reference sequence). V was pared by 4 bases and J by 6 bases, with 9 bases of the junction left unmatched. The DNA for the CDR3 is TGTGCCAGCAGTTCGGGACTAGCGGGGAGTTTGGGCAATGAGCAGTTCTTC. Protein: CASSSGLAGSLGNEQFF.

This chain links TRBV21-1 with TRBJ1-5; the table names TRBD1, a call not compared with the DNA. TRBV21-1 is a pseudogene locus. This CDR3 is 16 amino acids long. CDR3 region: CASSDKECRVDRPQHF. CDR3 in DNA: TGTGCCAGCAGCGATAAGGAGTGCAGGGTGGATCGGCCCCAGCATTTT.

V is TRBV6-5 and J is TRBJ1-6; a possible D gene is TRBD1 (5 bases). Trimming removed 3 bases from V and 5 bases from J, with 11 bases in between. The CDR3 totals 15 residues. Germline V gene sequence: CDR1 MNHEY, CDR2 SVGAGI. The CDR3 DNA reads TGTGCCAGCAGTTATAGGGGAGGGGATAATTCACCCCTCCACTTT. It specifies CASSYRGGDNSPLHF.

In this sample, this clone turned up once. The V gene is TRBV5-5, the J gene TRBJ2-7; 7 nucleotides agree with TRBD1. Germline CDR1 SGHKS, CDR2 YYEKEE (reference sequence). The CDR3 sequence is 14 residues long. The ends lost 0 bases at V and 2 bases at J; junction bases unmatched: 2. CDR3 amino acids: CASSLAQGAYEQYF. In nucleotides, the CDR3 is TGTGCCAGCAGCTTGGCCCAGGGGGCCTACGAGCAGTACTTC.

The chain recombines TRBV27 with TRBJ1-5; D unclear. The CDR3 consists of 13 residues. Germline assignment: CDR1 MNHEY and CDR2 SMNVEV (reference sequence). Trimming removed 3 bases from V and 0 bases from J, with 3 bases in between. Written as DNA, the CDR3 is TGTGCCAGCAGTTTCCTTAGCAATCAGCCCCAGCATTTT. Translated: CASSFLSNQPQHF.

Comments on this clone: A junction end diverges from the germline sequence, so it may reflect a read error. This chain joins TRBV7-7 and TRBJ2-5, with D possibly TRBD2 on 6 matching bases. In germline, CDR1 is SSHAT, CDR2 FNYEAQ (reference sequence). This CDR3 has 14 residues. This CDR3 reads CASSLISGQGTQYF. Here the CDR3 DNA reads TGTGCCAGCAGCTTAATTAGCGGCCAAGGGACCCAGTACTTC.